Listed here are 3 T cell receptor beta chains from one sample, sequenced in a study of post-analysis software for immune sequencing data. Each TCR beta cDNA library carried unique molecular identifiers. TCRdb independently ran MiXCR on the PCR reads; one entry per CDR3 protein. Among roughly 580,000 distinct CDR3 sequences, about 44% were seen once, and the ten largest hold around 1.7%. Their antigen targets remain unknown. Findings of the study overall: Higher frequency in patients than in controls was seen for about five TRBV segments, with TRBV5-6, TRBV5-1 and TRBV20-1 among them.

Sequenced sample: blood. The receptors originated from a girl aged 5-17 years with multiple sclerosis.

The chain carries TRBV3-1 and TRBJ2-7; no definite D call. The germline V gene encodes CDR1 LGHDT and CDR2 YNNKEL (reference sequence). V shed 2 bases and J shed 4 bases, with 15 bases lying between them. The CDR3 extends over 15 amino acids. CDR3 in DNA: TGTGCCAGCAGCCAACTTTTCCAGTCCCGATACGAGCAGTACTTC. Amino acids: CASSQLFQSRYEQYF.

V usage is TRBV6-1 and J usage is TRBJ2-3; 11 nucleotides match TRBD2. This CDR3 spans 18 amino acids. With 6 bases clipped from V and 1 base from J, the junction kept 12 bases outside the gene matches. CDR1 and CDR2 from the germline V gene are MNHNS and SASEGT. CDR3 nucleotide sequence: TGTGCCAGCAGCGAATTGGTAGCGGGGGGGCCGCGCACAGATACGCAGTATTTT. Encoded protein: CASSELVAGGPRTDTQYF.

As DNA, the CDR3 is TGTGCCATCAGTGACGTCGGGACCTCGAACACTGAAGCTTTCTTT. This codes for CAISDVGTSNTEAFF. This chain uses TRBV10-3 with TRBJ1-1, with a tentative D call TRBD1 (5 bases). CDR1 and CDR2 from the germline V gene are ENHRY and SYGVKD. The V end lost 3 bases, the J end lost 1 base, and 12 bases lay between the germline ends. The CDR3 sequence is 15 residues long.